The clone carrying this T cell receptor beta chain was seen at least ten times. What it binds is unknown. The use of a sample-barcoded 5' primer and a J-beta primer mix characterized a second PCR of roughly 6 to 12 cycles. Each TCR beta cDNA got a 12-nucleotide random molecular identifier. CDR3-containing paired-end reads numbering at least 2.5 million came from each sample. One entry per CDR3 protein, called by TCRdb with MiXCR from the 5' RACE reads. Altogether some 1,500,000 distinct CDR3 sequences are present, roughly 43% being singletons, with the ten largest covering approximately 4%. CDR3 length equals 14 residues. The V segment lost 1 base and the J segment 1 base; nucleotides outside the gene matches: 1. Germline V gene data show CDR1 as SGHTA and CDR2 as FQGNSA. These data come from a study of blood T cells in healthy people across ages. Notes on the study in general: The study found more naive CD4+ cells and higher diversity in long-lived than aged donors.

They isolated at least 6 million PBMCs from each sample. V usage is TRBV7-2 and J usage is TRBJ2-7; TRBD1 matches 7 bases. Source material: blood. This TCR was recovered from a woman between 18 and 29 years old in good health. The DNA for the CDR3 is TGTGCCAGCAGCTTAGACAGGGGATCCTACGAGCAGTACTTC. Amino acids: CASSLDRGSYEQYF.